The 14 T cell receptor beta chains listed next were all sequenced from one sample in a study of blood T cell repertoires in COVID-19 (dated by TCRdb to 2020 to 2021). The library came from the immunoSEQ multiplex PCR assay. The table was pulled from immuneACCESS by TCRdb, which kept in-frame rearrangements only. Such tables lose some clones; where checked, under half of the loss comes from unresolved V genes, and the rest has no known cause. The sample has 10,000 to 15,000 clones on record, about 73% of them singletons. Over 30% of the sample comes from the top ten. The sequenced sample consisted of peripheral blood. These receptors were obtained from a human donor in a cohort sampled during active COVID-19.

V usage is TRBV25-1 and J usage is TRBJ2-7, with D unresolved. CDR3 length: 14 residues. Germline-derived CDR1 and CDR2 are MGHDK and SYGVNS. V dropped 3 bases and J dropped 3 bases, with 12 bases sitting between them. CDR3 coding DNA: TGTGCCAGCAGTGATGGCAGAGGAAACTACGAGCAGTACTTC. Translation gives CASSDGRGNYEQYF.

This chain links TRBV6-5 with TRBJ2-7, with TRBD2 as a possible D gene (7 bases). V lost 1 base and J 3 bases, leaving 10 bases between the germline ends. CDR3 length: 14 amino acids. Germline CDR1 is MNHEY and CDR2 is SVGAGI. Here the CDR3 reads CASSYWGGHYEQYF. Here the CDR3 DNA reads TGTGCCAGCAGTTACTGGGGGGGGCACTACGAGCAGTACTTC.

V usage is TRBV19 and J usage is TRBJ2-3; D not resolved. Trimming removed 3 bases at V and 1 base at J, with 8 bases between. CDR1 is LNHDA and CDR2 is SQIVND in the germline V gene (reference sequence). The CDR3 runs 14 residues. DNA for the CDR3: TGTGCCAGTAGTATTGGAGAGGGCACAGATACGCAGTATTTT. Protein product: CASSIGEGTDTQYF.

The J gene is TRBJ1-4, the V gene TRBV6-1; D is possibly TRBD1 (6 bases). V gave up 2 bases and J gave up 6 bases, with 13 bases separating them. The CDR3 covers 15 residues. Germline lookup yields CDR1 MNHNS and CDR2 SASEGT. The CDR3 is CASSELLAGDEKLFF. CDR3 coding DNA: TGTGCCAGCAGTGAACTGTTGGCAGGGGATGAAAAACTGTTTTTT.

This rearrangement joins TRBV28 to TRBJ1-2, with 11 bases aligning to TRBD1. CDR3 length: 15 amino acids. Trimming took 2 bases from V and 6 from J; bases not matched to a gene: 5. Germline V lookup: CDR1 MDHEN, CDR2 SYDVKM. The CDR3 spells CASSLQGTGGDGYTF. CDR3 in DNA: TGTGCCAGCAGTTTACAAGGGACAGGGGGAGATGGCTACACCTTC.

By share, this clone ranks as medium-sized. The chain recombines TRBV5-6 with TRBJ1-1; the match to TRBD1 covers 9 bases. CDR1 and CDR2 from the germline V gene are SGHDT and YYEEEE. The CDR3 is made up of 15 amino acids. J was trimmed by 6 bases and V by 3 bases; bases with no gene match: 9. The CDR3 sequence: CASSSGGTGSPEAFF. For the CDR3, the DNA is TGTGCCAGCAGCTCAGGCGGGACAGGGAGCCCTGAAGCTTTCTTT.

The chain recombines TRBV6-5 with TRBJ2-7; D is possibly TRBD2 (6 bases). The germline V and J ends were trimmed by 0 bases and 0 bases, with 9 bases remaining between them. Germline V gives CDR1 MNHEY, CDR2 SVGAGI. This CDR3 comprises 15 residues. The CDR3 sequence is CASSYSEGLSYEQYF. CDR3 DNA: TGTGCCAGCAGTTACTCCGAGGGACTCTCCTACGAGCAGTACTTC.

The CDR3 sequence: CTSSKDHRRGWETQYF. The CDR3 region has the DNA TGCACCAGCAGCAAAGATCATCGGCGGGGGTGGGAGACCCAGTACTTC. The V gene is TRBV1, the J gene TRBJ2-5; the D call TRBD2 from the table was never checked on the DNA. TRBV1 is flagged as a pseudogene. The CDR3 runs 16 residues.

This chain's CDR3 is CASSEGSTGWGEKLFF. CDR3 nucleotides: TGTGCCAGCAGCGAGGGGTCGACCGGGTGGGGAGAAAAACTGTTTTTT. The rearrangement uses TRBV9 and TRBJ1-4; maybe TRBD1 (5 bases). V lost 3 bases and J 8 bases, leaving 20 bases between the germline ends. Germline V lookup: CDR1 SGDLS, CDR2 YYNGEE. The CDR3 consists of 16 residues.

J is TRBJ1-5 and V is TRBV7-3, with D unresolved. The CDR3 runs to 13 residues. Germline V gene lookup returns CDR1 SGHTA and CDR2 FQGTGA. V dropped 3 bases and J dropped 7 bases, with 10 bases sitting between them. The CDR3 here is CASSLLRRQPQHF. The CDR3 nucleotides read TGTGCCAGCAGCTTGTTAAGGAGGCAGCCCCAGCATTTT. The full variable domain, its missing parts supplied by reference TRBV7-3 and TRBJ1-5, is GAGVSQTPSNKVTEKGKYVELRCDPISGHTALYWYRQSLGQGPEFLIYFQGTGAADDSGLPNDRFFAVRPEGSVSTLKIQRTERGDSAVYLCASSLLRRQPQHFGDGTRLSIL.

This chain links TRBV19 with TRBJ1-2; TRBD1 aligns across 11 bases. The CDR3 is 16 residues long. The V segment lost 6 bases and the J segment 7 bases; nucleotides outside the gene matches: 13. Germline CDR1 reads LNHDA; CDR2 reads SQIVND (reference sequence). The CDR3, as DNA: TGTGCCAGTAGCTCTACCGGGACAGGGGGAATAGGTGGCTACACCTTC. It yields the protein CASSSTGTGGIGGYTF.

The V gene is TRBV10-3, the J gene TRBJ1-2, with a tentative D call TRBD1 (5 bases). The germline CDR1 and CDR2 sequences are ENHRY and SYGVKD. V was clipped by 0 bases and J by 7 bases, with 9 bases between them. CDR3 length: 13 amino acids. This CDR3 reads CAISESAGFGYTF. In DNA form, the CDR3 reads TGTGCCATCAGTGAGTCGGCAGGGTTTGGCTACACCTTC.

J is TRBJ1-1 and V is TRBV6-5, with 8 bases that match TRBD1. Germline V lookup: CDR1 MNHEY, CDR2 SVGAGI. The CDR3 consists of 14 residues. V shed 6 bases, J shed 3 bases, and the junction held 6 bases outside the gene matches. The CDR3 DNA follows: TGTGCCAGCAGAGGACAGGGAACATACACTGAAGCTTTCTTT. This gives the protein CASRGQGTYTEAFF.

The chain links TRBV7-3 to TRBJ2-2, with TRBD2 identical over 7 bases. With V trimmed by 8 bases and J by 7 bases, 13 bases remained unmatched. The CDR3 covers 15 residues. CDR1 and CDR2 (germline): SGHTA, FQGTGA. CDR3 sequence: CASGEGPTTRGELFF. CDR3 nucleotide sequence: TGTGCCAGCGGGGAGGGGCCCACCACCCGCGGGGAGCTGTTTTTT.